Listed below are T cell receptor beta chains from one sample, sequenced in a study of T cell responses to AZD1222 COVID-19 vaccine. The data were produced by immunoSEQ multiplex PCR, yet TCRdb's version contains in-frame clones alone and is incomplete. The table includes about 190,000 clones, around 94% detected once. Sequenced here: peripheral blood, sampled 28 days after the second dose of the MenACWY control vaccine. These receptor sequences come from an adult who received the MenACWY meningococcal vaccine as a control. The CDR3 runs from the conserved cysteine through the conserved F or W. Each record gives: CDR3 protein, CDR3 DNA, J gene, clone size, V gene, D gene. D genes are given only for firm matches. Clone size appears in some rows only: once, few, many, or a class for an expanded clone.

CDR3aa: CASSLGRPLQYGYTF
CDR3nt: TGTGCCAGCAGCCTAGGACGCCCGCTTCAATATGGCTACACCTTC
j_gene: TRBJ1-2
abundance: .
v_gene: TRBV7-2
d_gene: .

CDR3aa: CASSGQNTGELFF
CDR3nt: TGTGCCAGCTCCGGACAAAACACCGGGGAGCTGTTTTTT
j_gene: TRBJ2-2
abundance: once
v_gene: TRBV27
d_gene: .

CDR3aa: CASSTATSGTDTQYF
CDR3nt: TGTGCCAGCAGTACCGCGACTAGCGGGACAGATACGCAGTATTTT
j_gene: TRBJ2-3
abundance: .
v_gene: TRBV6-5
d_gene: TRBD2

CDR3aa: CASRWGVSAEAFF
CDR3nt: TGTGCCAGCAGATGGGGGGTTAGCGCTGAAGCTTTCTTT
j_gene: TRBJ1-1
abundance: once
v_gene: TRBV27
d_gene: .

CDR3aa: CASRRTAATNEKLFF
CDR3nt: TGTGCCAGCAGGAGGACAGCTGCAACTAATGAAAAACTGTTTTTT
j_gene: TRBJ1-4
abundance: .
v_gene: TRBV6-5
d_gene: .

CDR3aa: CASATGWVGTEAFF
CDR3nt: TGTGCCAGCGCGACCGGATGGGTCGGCACTGAAGCTTTCTTT
j_gene: TRBJ1-1
abundance: .
v_gene: TRBV6-5
d_gene: .

CDR3aa: CASSLSPGMNTEAFF
CDR3nt: TGTGCCAGCAGTTTATCGCCAGGAATGAACACTGAAGCTTTCTTT
j_gene: TRBJ1-1
abundance: .
v_gene: TRBV27
d_gene: .

CDR3aa: CARSPGTSRDQPQHF
CDR3nt: TGTGCCAGAAGCCCGGGGACATCTAGGGATCAGCCCCAGCATTTT
j_gene: TRBJ1-5
abundance: once
v_gene: TRBV5-3
d_gene: .

CDR3aa: CASTHNRYNEQFF
CDR3nt: TGTGCCAGCACCCACAATCGCTACAATGAGCAGTTCTTC
j_gene: TRBJ2-1
abundance: once
v_gene: TRBV28
d_gene: .

CDR3aa: CASSPWGPDRNTEAFF
CDR3nt: TGTGCCAGCAGCCCCTGGGGGCCAGACAGGAACACTGAAGCTTTCTTT
j_gene: TRBJ1-1
abundance: .
v_gene: TRBV7-9
d_gene: .

CDR3aa: CASSVGGDYGYTF
CDR3nt: TGTGCCAGCAGCGTGGGCGGTGACTATGGCTACACCTTC
j_gene: TRBJ1-2
abundance: .
v_gene: TRBV5-6
d_gene: .

CDR3aa: CASSQRTGTYEKLFF
CDR3nt: TGTGCCAGCAGCCAACGGACAGGGACGTATGAAAAACTGTTTTTT
j_gene: TRBJ1-4
abundance: .
v_gene: TRBV11-3
d_gene: TRBD1

CDR3aa: CASSATLGEQYF
CDR3nt: TGTGCCAGCAGCGCCACCCTGGGCGAGCAGTACTTC
j_gene: TRBJ2-7
abundance: .
v_gene: TRBV9
d_gene: .

CDR3aa: CASSEEAGGGYNEQFF
CDR3nt: TGTGCCAGCAGTGAAGAGGCGGGAGGGGGGTACAATGAGCAGTTCTTC
j_gene: TRBJ2-1
abundance: .
v_gene: TRBV6-1
d_gene: TRBD2

CDR3aa: CASSVSPNYGYTF
CDR3nt: TGTGCCAGCAGCGTATCGCCCAACTATGGCTACACCTTC
j_gene: TRBJ1-2
abundance: few
v_gene: TRBV9
d_gene: .

CDR3aa: CASSLKGGPSLAGSTDTQYF
CDR3nt: TGTGCCAGCAGTCTCAAAGGTGGCCCCTCCCTAGCGGGGAGCACAGATACGCAGTATTTT
j_gene: TRBJ2-3
abundance: .
v_gene: TRBV27
d_gene: TRBD2

CDR3aa: CATRDREIANYGYTF
CDR3nt: TGTGCCACCAGGGACAGGGAAATCGCTAACTATGGCTACACCTTC
j_gene: TRBJ1-2
abundance: few
v_gene: TRBV24-1
d_gene: TRBD1

CDR3aa: CASSPGSVSNEKLFF
CDR3nt: TGTGCCAGCAGCCCCGGTAGTGTCTCTAATGAAAAACTGTTTTTT
j_gene: TRBJ1-4
abundance: .
v_gene: TRBV4-2
d_gene: .

CDR3aa: CASGPGQGVAFF
CDR3nt: TGTGCTAGTGGACCGGGACAGGGGGTAGCTTTCTTT
j_gene: TRBJ1-1
abundance: once
v_gene: TRBV12-5
d_gene: TRBD1

CDR3aa: CASSSGQNYGYTF
CDR3nt: TGTGCCAGCAGTTCGGGACAGAACTATGGCTACACCTTC
j_gene: TRBJ1-2
abundance: .
v_gene: TRBV2
d_gene: TRBD1

CDR3aa: CASSNPGGSYGYTF
CDR3nt: TGTGCCAGCAGCAACCCAGGGGGCTCCTATGGCTACACCTTC
j_gene: TRBJ1-2
abundance: .
v_gene: TRBV7-9
d_gene: TRBD1

CDR3aa: CASSTHEGTEAFF
CDR3nt: TGTGCCAGCAGCACCCATGAGGGGACTGAAGCTTTCTTT
j_gene: TRBJ1-1
abundance: .
v_gene: TRBV9
d_gene: .

CDR3aa: CATSRDINSGASEKLFF
CDR3nt: TGTGCCACCAGCAGAGATATCAATTCGGGAGCTAGCGAAAAACTGTTTTTT
j_gene: TRBJ1-4
abundance: .
v_gene: TRBV15
d_gene: .

CDR3aa: CASIGTVGGRGYEQYF
CDR3nt: TGTGCCAGCATAGGAACTGTTGGCGGGAGGGGATACGAGCAGTACTTC
j_gene: TRBJ2-7
abundance: .
v_gene: TRBV2
d_gene: TRBD2